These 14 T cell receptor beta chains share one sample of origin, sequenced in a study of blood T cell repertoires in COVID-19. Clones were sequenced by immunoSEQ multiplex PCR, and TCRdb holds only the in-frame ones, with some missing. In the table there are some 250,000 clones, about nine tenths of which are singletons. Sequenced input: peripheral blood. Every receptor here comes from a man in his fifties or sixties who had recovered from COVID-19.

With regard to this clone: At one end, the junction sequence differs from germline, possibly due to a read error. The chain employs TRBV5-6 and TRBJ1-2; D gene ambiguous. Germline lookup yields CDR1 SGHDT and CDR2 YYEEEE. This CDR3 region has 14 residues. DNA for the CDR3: TGTGCCAGCAGCGCCCCGCATAGACTCATTAACCCCTTCTTC. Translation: CASSAPHRLINPFF.

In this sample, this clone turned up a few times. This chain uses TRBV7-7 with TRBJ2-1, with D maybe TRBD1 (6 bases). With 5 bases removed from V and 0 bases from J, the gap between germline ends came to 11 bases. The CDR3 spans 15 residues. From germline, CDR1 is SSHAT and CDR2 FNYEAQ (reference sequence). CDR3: CASSTQTGSYNEQFF. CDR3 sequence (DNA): TGTGCCAGCAGCACACAGACAGGCTCCTACAATGAGCAGTTCTTC.

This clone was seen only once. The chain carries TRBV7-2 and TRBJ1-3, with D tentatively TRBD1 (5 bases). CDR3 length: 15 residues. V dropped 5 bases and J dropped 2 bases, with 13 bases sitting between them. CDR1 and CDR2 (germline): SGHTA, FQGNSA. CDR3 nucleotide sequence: TGTGCCAGCAGCCGTTGGGGGGAGACTGGAAACACCATATATTTT. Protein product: CASSRWGETGNTIYF.

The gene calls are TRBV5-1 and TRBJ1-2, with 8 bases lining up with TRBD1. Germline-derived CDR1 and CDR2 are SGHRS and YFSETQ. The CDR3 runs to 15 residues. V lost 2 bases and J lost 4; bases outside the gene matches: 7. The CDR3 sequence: CASSLRTGSAYGYTF. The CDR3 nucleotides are TGCGCCAGCAGCTTAAGGACAGGGTCGGCCTATGGCTACACCTTC.

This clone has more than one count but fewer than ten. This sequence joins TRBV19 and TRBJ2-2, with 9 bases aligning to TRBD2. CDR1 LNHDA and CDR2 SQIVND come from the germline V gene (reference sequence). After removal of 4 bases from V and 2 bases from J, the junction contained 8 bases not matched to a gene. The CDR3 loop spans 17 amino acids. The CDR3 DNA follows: TGTGCCAGTAGTAAAAATAGCGGGGGCCCTAACACCGGGGAGCTGTTTTTT. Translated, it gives CASSKNSGGPNTGELFF.

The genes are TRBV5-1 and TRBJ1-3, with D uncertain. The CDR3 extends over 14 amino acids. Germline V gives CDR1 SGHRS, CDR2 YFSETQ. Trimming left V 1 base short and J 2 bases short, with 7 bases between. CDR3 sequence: CASSLTATGNTIYF. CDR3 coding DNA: TGCGCCAGCAGCTTGACAGCCACTGGAAACACCATATATTTT. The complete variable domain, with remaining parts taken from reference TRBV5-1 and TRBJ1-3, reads KAGVTQTPRYLIKTRGQQVTLSCSPISGHRSVSWYQQTPGQGLQFLFEYFSETQRNKGNFPGRFSGRQFSNSRSEMNVSTLELGDSALYLCASSLTATGNTIYFGEGSWLTVV.

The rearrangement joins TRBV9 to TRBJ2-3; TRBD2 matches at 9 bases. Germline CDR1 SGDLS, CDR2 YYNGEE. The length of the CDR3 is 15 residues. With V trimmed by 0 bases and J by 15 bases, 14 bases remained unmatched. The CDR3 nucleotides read TGTGCCAGCAGCGTAGGGCGCGGAGAAGCGGGGGGCTTCTATTTT. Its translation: CASSVGRGEAGGFYF.

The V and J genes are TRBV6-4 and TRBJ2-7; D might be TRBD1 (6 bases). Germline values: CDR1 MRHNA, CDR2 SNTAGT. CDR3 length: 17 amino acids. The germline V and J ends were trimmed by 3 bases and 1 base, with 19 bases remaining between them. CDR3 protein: CASSESDRSQKSYEQYV. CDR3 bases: TGTGCCAGCAGTGAATCGGACAGAAGCCAAAAATCCTACGAGCAGTACGTC.

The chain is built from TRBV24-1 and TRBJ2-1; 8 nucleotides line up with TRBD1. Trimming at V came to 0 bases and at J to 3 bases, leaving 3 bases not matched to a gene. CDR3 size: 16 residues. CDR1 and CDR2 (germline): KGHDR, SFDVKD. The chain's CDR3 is CATSDLSGQGYNEQFF. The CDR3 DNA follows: TGTGCCACCAGTGATTTGTCCGGACAGGGCTACAATGAGCAGTTCTTC.

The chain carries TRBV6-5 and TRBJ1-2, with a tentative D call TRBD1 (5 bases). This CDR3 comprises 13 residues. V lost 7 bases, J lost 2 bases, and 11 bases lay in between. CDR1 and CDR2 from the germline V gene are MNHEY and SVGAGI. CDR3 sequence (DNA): TGTGCCAGCAAGGGGTTTGGAAACTATGGCTACACCTTC. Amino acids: CASKGFGNYGYTF.

The DNA of the CDR3 is TGCAGCGTCGTAAGGAGGGGTGGCACTGAAGCTTTCTTT. It translates to CSVVRRGGTEAFF. V is TRBV29-1 and J is TRBJ1-1; perhaps TRBD1 as D (5 bases). CDR3 size: 13 residues. Trimming pared 6 bases from V and 4 bases from J, leaving 15 bases between. CDR1 SQVTM and CDR2 ANQGSEA come from the germline V gene.

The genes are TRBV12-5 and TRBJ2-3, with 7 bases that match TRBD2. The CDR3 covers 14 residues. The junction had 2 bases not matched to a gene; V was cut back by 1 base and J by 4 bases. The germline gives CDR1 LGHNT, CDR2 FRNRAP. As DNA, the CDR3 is TGTGCTAGTGGTTTGGGGGGGAGGGCAGATACGCAGTATTTT. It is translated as CASGLGGRADTQYF.

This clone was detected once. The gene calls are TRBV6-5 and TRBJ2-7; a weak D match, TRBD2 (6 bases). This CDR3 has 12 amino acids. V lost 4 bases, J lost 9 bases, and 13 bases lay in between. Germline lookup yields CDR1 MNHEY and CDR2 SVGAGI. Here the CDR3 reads CASSLAGMVQYV. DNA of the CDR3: TGTGCCAGCAGTTTGGCGGGGATGGTGCAGTACGTC.

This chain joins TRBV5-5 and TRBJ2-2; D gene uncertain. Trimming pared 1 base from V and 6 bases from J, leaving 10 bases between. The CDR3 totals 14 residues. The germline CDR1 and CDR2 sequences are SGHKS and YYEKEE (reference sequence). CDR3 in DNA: TGTGCCAGCAGCTTGCTGAGTTATGCCGGGGAGCTGTTTTTT. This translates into CASSLLSYAGELFF.